These 27 T cell receptor beta chains share one sample of origin, sequenced in a study of T cells in Graves' hyperthyroidism and ophthalmopathy. RNA transcripts were the template for amplifying TCR beta CDR3 regions. HTBI primers drove first-round RT-PCR of the TCR CDR3. TCRdb re-derived calls from the multiplex PCR reads in MiXCR, one entry per CDR3 protein. Among about 600,000 distinct CDR3 sequences, about 16% were seen once, and the ten largest hold under 3.5%. The sequenced sample was blood. The source of these receptors is a woman aged 40 to 50 with Graves' ophthalmopathy.

The sample holds many counts of this clonotype. The V and J genes are TRBV6-2 or TRBV6-3 and TRBJ2-7; D ambiguous. V was shortened by 8 bases and J by 6 bases, with 14 bases between the two germline ends. Germline CDR1 reads MNHEY; CDR2 reads SVGEGT. CDR3 length: 12 amino acids. Here the CDR3 DNA reads TGTGCCAGCCGTGGCGCTGCTGCCGAGCAGTACTTC. Residues: CASRGAAAEQYF.

The chain combines TRBV7-9 with TRBJ2-3; TRBD2 is a possible D gene (5 bases). CDR3 length: 14 amino acids. V was cut by 5 bases and J by 2 bases, with 11 bases left in between. CDR1 is SEHNR and CDR2 is FQNEAQ in the germline V gene (reference sequence). CDR3 amino acids: CASSRGYDTDTQYF. The DNA of the CDR3 is TGTGCCAGCAGCCGAGGGTACGACACAGATACGCAGTATTTT.

This clonotype was counted at least ten times. The chain employs TRBV7-9 and TRBJ2-7; no reliable D call. V was cut by 5 bases and J by 0 bases, with 5 bases left in between. CDR3 size: 12 residues. The germline V gene encodes CDR1 SEHNR and CDR2 FQNEAQ (reference sequence). The CDR3 here is CASSHVSYEQYF. The DNA of the CDR3 is TGTGCCAGCAGCCACGTCTCCTACGAGCAGTACTTC.

The V call is TRBV5-6, the J call TRBJ2-1; D perhaps matches TRBD2 (5 bases). There are 16 residues in the CDR3. Trimming shortened V by 1 base and J by 3 bases, and 14 bases separated the two germline ends. CDR1 is SGHDT, CDR2 YYEEEE, per germline. The CDR3 spells CASSLNGGEGYNEQFF. CDR3 nucleotide sequence: TGTGCCAGCAGCTTGAATGGCGGAGAGGGCTACAATGAGCAGTTCTTC.

Only a few counts were recorded for this clonotype. The chain employs TRBV11-2 and TRBJ2-1, with 12 bases fitting TRBD1. The CDR3 loop spans 16 amino acids. Germline values: CDR1 SGHAT, CDR2 FQNNGV. V gave up 0 bases and J gave up 8 bases; unmatched junction bases: 5. The CDR3 here is CASSLDMGQGAYEQFF. DNA for the CDR3: TGTGCCAGCAGCTTAGATATGGGACAGGGGGCCTATGAGCAGTTCTTC.

In its sample, this clonotype was seen many times. The J gene is TRBJ2-4, the V gene TRBV7-3, with D unresolved. Germline V gene data show CDR1 as SGHTA and CDR2 as FQGTGA. This CDR3 comprises 15 residues. Trimming stripped 1 base from V and 0 bases from J, with 7 bases between. As DNA, the CDR3 is TGTGCCAGCAGCTTAAAACTGGGAGCCAAAAACATTCAGTACTTC. Translated, it gives CASSLKLGAKNIQYF.

V and J are TRBV5-6 and TRBJ1-4; 10 bases fit TRBD1. The CDR3 has 14 amino acids. J lost 7 bases, V lost 6 bases, and 6 bases had no gene match. Germline V CDR1 and CDR2: SGHDT, YYEEEE. The CDR3 DNA reads TGTGCCAGCACCTCGACAGGGGGCAGTGAAAAACTGTTTTTT. Protein sequence: CASTSTGGSEKLFF.

There are a few counts of this clonotype. V is TRBV7-9 and J is TRBJ2-3; D call uncertain. The CDR3 spans 12 residues. CDR1 is SEHNR and CDR2 is FQNEAQ in the germline V gene (reference sequence). Trimming left V 4 bases short and J 2 bases short, with 4 bases between. DNA for the CDR3: TGTGCCAGCAGCTCTCACACAGATACGCAGTATTTT. This codes for CASSSHTDTQYF.

This clonotype occurred a few times. The chain is built from TRBV5-5 and TRBJ1-4; tentatively, D is TRBD1 (6 bases). The CDR3 has 15 residues. From germline, CDR1 is SGHKS and CDR2 YYEKEE (reference sequence). V shed 0 bases and J shed 8 bases, with 14 bases lying between them. The CDR3 spells CASSLGGAIKEKLFF. CDR3 DNA: TGTGCCAGCAGCTTGGGGGGGGCAATTAAGGAAAAACTGTTTTTT.

Many counts were recorded for this clonotype. The gene calls are TRBV2 and TRBJ2-2, with D uncertain. Per germline, CDR1 SNHLY and CDR2 FYNNEI. CDR3 length: 14 residues. Trimming removed 8 bases at V and 7 bases at J, with 17 bases between. The chain's CDR3 is CASSGNPVGGELFF. In DNA, the CDR3 is TGTGCCAGCTCAGGAAACCCGGTCGGCGGGGAGCTGTTTTTT.

Points on this clonotype: An end of the junction differs from the germline gene, which may be a read error. The chain is built from TRBV2 and TRBJ1-1, with 7 nucleotides matching TRBD1. Germline CDR1 is SNHLY and CDR2 is FYNNEI. The CDR3 spans 13 residues. The CDR3 bases are TGTGCCGGCAGGGGGGTCGTCGGGACTGAAGCTTTCTTT. Translated: CAGRGVVGTEAFF.

This clonotype was recorded at least ten times. The genes are TRBV18 and TRBJ2-3, with D possibly being TRBD1 or TRBD2 (6 bases each). This CDR3 contains 14 residues. Germline-derived CDR1 and CDR2 are KGHSH and LQKENI. Trimming pared 6 bases from V and 4 bases from J, leaving 14 bases between. The CDR3 nucleotides read TGTGCCAGCTCTACCCTGGGGGGCGCAGATACGCAGTATTTT. Translating it yields CASSTLGGADTQYF.

This clonotype has at least ten counts. The J gene is TRBJ2-7, the V gene TRBV11-2; TRBD2 matches at 7 bases. V lost 4 bases to trimming and J lost 4 bases; unmatched junction nucleotides: 13. This CDR3 region has 16 residues. Looked up from germline, CDR1 is SGHAT and CDR2 is FQNNGV. CDR3 in amino acids: CASSSSKGGRGYEQYF. CDR3 DNA: TGTGCCAGCAGCTCCTCGAAGGGCGGGAGAGGTTACGAGCAGTACTTC.

This chain joins TRBV19 and TRBJ2-1, with D tentatively TRBD2 (5 bases). The V end lost 2 bases, the J end lost 7 bases, and 15 bases lay between the germline ends. The germline CDR1 and CDR2 sequences are LNHDA and SQIVND (reference sequence). The CDR3 covers 15 residues. In DNA, the CDR3 is TGTGCCAGTAGTATATCTAGCTTCGGCCCAAATGAGCAGTTCTTC. This codes for CASSISSFGPNEQFF.

The chain carries TRBV5-1 and TRBJ2-3, with D possibly TRBD2 on 6 matching bases. Germline V gene sequence: CDR1 SGHRS, CDR2 YFSETQ. This CDR3 has 16 residues. Trimming took 1 base from V and 2 from J, leaving 14 bases between them. The CDR3 region is CASSLSGEALTDTQYF. In nucleotides, the CDR3 is TGCGCCAGCAGCTTGAGTGGGGAGGCTCTCACAGATACGCAGTATTTT.

The CDR3 is CASSRGGPPSYNEQFF. CDR3 DNA: TGTGCCAGCAGCCGCGGAGGACCTCCCTCCTACAATGAGCAGTTCTTC. The rearrangement joins TRBV5-6 to TRBJ2-1; weak D call: TRBD2 (5 bases). CDR1 is SGHDT, CDR2 YYEEEE, per germline. V was clipped by 4 bases and J by 0 bases, with 14 bases between them. CDR3 length equals 16 residues.

V usage is TRBV28 and J usage is TRBJ2-3; D perhaps matches TRBD2 (6 bases). The CDR3 runs 16 residues. Between the trimmed V and J ends, which lost 6 bases and 0 bases, there was a span of 16 bases. Germline assignment: CDR1 MDHEN and CDR2 SYDVKM. Here the CDR3 DNA reads TGTGCCAGCAGCCCAGGAGGGGAACCTAGCACAGATACGCAGTATTTT. Translated: CASSPGGEPSTDTQYF.

This clonotype was found many times. V usage is TRBV20-1 and J usage is TRBJ1-6, with D perhaps TRBD1 (6 bases). Germline V gene data show CDR1 as DFQATT and CDR2 as SNEGSKA (reference sequence). Trimming stripped 2 bases from V and 5 bases from J, with 10 bases between. The CDR3 runs to 14 residues. The CDR3 DNA reads as TGCAGTGCTAGACAGGGGTCTCATAATTCACCCCTCCACTTT. It yields the protein CSARQGSHNSPLHF.

This clonotype was observed at least ten times. The chain carries TRBV5-1 and TRBJ1-1; D gene unclear. Trimming pared 4 bases from V and 5 bases from J, leaving 12 bases between. The germline CDR1 and CDR2 sequences are SGHRS and YFSETQ. The CDR3 is 13 residues long. CDR3 bases: TGCGCCAGCAGCCCCGACGGATATACTGAAGCTTTCTTT. Translation: CASSPDGYTEAFF.

This clonotype was detected only a few times. The rearrangement links TRBV5-8 to TRBJ1-4; TRBD1 might be the D (6 bases). CDR1 and CDR2 from the germline V gene are SGHTS and YDEGEE. V lost 4 bases to trimming and J lost 0 bases, with 10 bases between them. The CDR3 loop spans 15 amino acids. CDR3: CASSRDNPTNEKLFF. CDR3 DNA sequence: TGTGCCAGCAGCCGGGACAACCCAACTAATGAAAAACTGTTTTTT.

This clonotype has only a few counts. The chain combines TRBV5-1 with TRBJ2-7; D perhaps matches TRBD1 (6 bases). Trimming cost V 4 bases and J 3 bases, with 11 bases left between them. This CDR3 spans 13 amino acids. Germline loops: CDR1 SGHRS, CDR2 YFSETQ. The CDR3 region is CASSLTGNYEQYF. Written as DNA, the CDR3 is TGCGCCAGCAGCCTCACAGGGAACTACGAGCAGTACTTC.

This clonotype was picked up many times. The chain carries TRBV7-3 and TRBJ2-3, with 11 bases identical to TRBD1. The CDR3 has 16 residues. Germline CDR1 is SGHTA and CDR2 is FQGTGA. Unmatched junction bases numbered 4, after V lost 5 bases and J lost 0 bases. The CDR3 sequence is CASSQRTGGSTDTQYF. In DNA form, the CDR3 reads TGTGCCAGCAGCCAACGGACAGGGGGCAGCACAGATACGCAGTATTTT. The variable domain in full, with the rest retrieved from reference TRBV7-3 and TRBJ2-3, is GAGVSQTPSNKVTEKGKYVELRCDPISGHTALYWYRQSLGQGPEFLIYFQGTGAADDSGLPNDRFFAVRPEGSVSTLKIQRTERGDSAVYLCASSQRTGGSTDTQYFGPGTRLTVL.

This clonotype occurred a few times. The genes are TRBV19 and TRBJ2-1; 8 bases agree with TRBD2. The J segment lost 6 bases and the V segment lost 2 bases, leaving 6 bases of the junction unmatched. This CDR3 has 15 amino acids. Germline assignment: CDR1 LNHDA and CDR2 SQIVND (reference sequence). The CDR3 spells CASSIFSGRSNEQFF. DNA of the CDR3: TGTGCCAGTAGTATATTCAGCGGGAGAAGCAATGAGCAGTTCTTC.

Ten or more counts support this clonotype. The rearrangement links TRBV30 to TRBJ1-1; TRBD1 might be the D (5 bases). Germline V gene data show CDR1 as GTSNPN and CDR2 as SVGIG (reference sequence). The V and J ends lost 2 bases and 8 bases respectively, with 15 bases between them. This CDR3 has 13 amino acids. The CDR3 DNA is TGTGCCTGGAGTCTCGGCAGGGCCTCCGAAGCTTTCTTT. Translating it yields CAWSLGRASEAFF. Filled out from reference TRBV30 and TRBJ1-1, the complete variable domain reads SQTIHQWPATLVQPVGSPLSLECTVEGTSNPNLYWYRQAAGRGLQLLFYSVGIGQISSEVPQNLSASRPQDRQFILSSKKLLLSDSGFYLCAWSLGRASEAFFGQGTRLTVV.

Many counts were recorded for this clonotype. The rearrangement joins TRBV28 to TRBJ2-3; TRBD2 matches at 8 bases. In germline, CDR1 is MDHEN, CDR2 SYDVKM. The length of the CDR3 is 17 residues. With 2 bases clipped from V and 4 bases from J, the junction kept 11 bases outside the gene matches. The CDR3 here is CASSLGLAGGRSDTQYF. DNA of the CDR3: TGTGCCAGCAGTTTAGGGTTGGCGGGAGGTCGGTCAGATACGCAGTATTTT.

This chain links TRBV5-4 with TRBJ2-7; D is ambiguous. The ends were cut back, 0 bases at V and 0 bases at J, with 10 bases in the middle. The CDR3 contains 15 residues. CDR1 and CDR2 from the germline V gene are SGHNT and YYREEE (reference sequence). In DNA, the CDR3 is TGTGCCAGCAGCTTGGAACCGGAGAGCTCCTACGAGCAGTACTTC. It specifies CASSLEPESSYEQYF.

The V gene is TRBV6-1, the J gene TRBJ2-1; D is ambiguous. CDR3 length equals 14 residues. V lost 3 bases to trimming and J lost 5 bases, with 11 bases between them. The V gene's germline CDR1 is MNHNS and CDR2 SASEGT. The CDR3 loop is CASSDHLQDNEQFF. CDR3 nucleotide sequence: TGTGCCAGCAGTGATCATCTCCAAGACAATGAGCAGTTCTTC.